This entry is about one T cell receptor beta chain. The second PCR ran roughly 7 to 12 cycles with a sample-barcoded 5' primer and J-beta primers. A template-switch adaptor with 12 random nucleotides tagged each cDNA molecule. TCRdb fed the 5' RACE reads into MiXCR, producing one record per CDR3 protein. The table shows 780,000 or so distinct CDR3 sequences, with around three fifths occurring only once. These data are taken from a study of blood T cells in healthy people across ages. Germline CDR1 and CDR2: SGHTA and FQGNSA. This CDR3 has 14 residues. This chain uses TRBV7-2 with TRBJ2-7; a weak D match, TRBD1 (6 bases). The tail of the sequence fits TRBJ2-5 better, so the J call may be wrong. This receptor was obtained from a man in his forties in good health. Sequencing was carried out using blood. The CDR3 DNA sequence: TGTGCCAGCAGCCCCCAGGGGACGAAAGAGACCCAGTACTTC. Its protein is CASSPQGTKETQYF.